The rows below give T cell receptor beta chains drawn from one sample of a study of shared clonotypes between healthy human individuals. Method: immunoSEQ multiplex PCR; TCRdb's copy keeps in-frame clones and lacks some. The data contain 2.5 million or so clones, around nine tenths of them seen just once; the ten biggest clones take up 0.11% to 0.15%. Sample: naive CD4+ T cells sorted from blood. The receptors stem from a man between 18 and 35 years old in good health. The CDR3 runs from the conserved cysteine through the conserved F or W. The order of the fields is V gene, CDR3 protein.

v_call: TRBV7-3; cdr3_aa: CASSDTAGLGAGEQFF
v_call: TRBV2; cdr3_aa: CASKATGSSYEQYF
v_call: TRBV19; cdr3_aa: CASSIGGDDIQYF
v_call: TRBV7-2; cdr3_aa: CASSLAGASGVYEQYF
v_call: TRBV30; cdr3_aa: CAWAGVGSPLHF
v_call: TRBV9; cdr3_aa: CASRSTGAGSYTF
v_call: TRBV19; cdr3_aa: CASSPSAGAFAYEQYF
v_call: TRBV6-7; cdr3_aa: CASSYSYRAHEQYF
v_call: TRBV7-2; cdr3_aa: CASSPRQAPYEQYF
v_call: TRBV4-1; cdr3_aa: CASSQGSGRVNTGELFF
v_call: TRBV18; cdr3_aa: CASSPGGYGYTF
v_call: TRBV28; cdr3_aa: CASSGQGLNTEAFF
v_call: TRBV28; cdr3_aa: CASSSRQGAGNQPQHF
v_call: TRBV18; cdr3_aa: CASSHEDYEQYF
v_call: TRBV2; cdr3_aa: CASSLQGAQETQYF
v_call: TRBV27; cdr3_aa: CASKGPISEKLFF
v_call: TRBV28; cdr3_aa: CASNHGWGVGQPQHF
v_call: TRBV4-1; cdr3_aa: CASSQEDRGETQYF
v_call: TRBV14; cdr3_aa: CASSPRLPGGEKLFF
v_call: TRBV11-1; cdr3_aa: CASSLRDKNTEAFF
v_call: TRBV5-6; cdr3_aa: CASSPGGGYHNYGYTF
v_call: TRBV5-4; cdr3_aa: CASSPQGGSDTQYF
v_call: TRBV9; cdr3_aa: CASSVRGGQETQYF
v_call: TRBV2; cdr3_aa: CASSGTGLAF
v_call: TRBV4-1; cdr3_aa: CASSQPTSGRRADTQYF
v_call: TRBV4-2; cdr3_aa: CASSRPGTGTGNEKLFF